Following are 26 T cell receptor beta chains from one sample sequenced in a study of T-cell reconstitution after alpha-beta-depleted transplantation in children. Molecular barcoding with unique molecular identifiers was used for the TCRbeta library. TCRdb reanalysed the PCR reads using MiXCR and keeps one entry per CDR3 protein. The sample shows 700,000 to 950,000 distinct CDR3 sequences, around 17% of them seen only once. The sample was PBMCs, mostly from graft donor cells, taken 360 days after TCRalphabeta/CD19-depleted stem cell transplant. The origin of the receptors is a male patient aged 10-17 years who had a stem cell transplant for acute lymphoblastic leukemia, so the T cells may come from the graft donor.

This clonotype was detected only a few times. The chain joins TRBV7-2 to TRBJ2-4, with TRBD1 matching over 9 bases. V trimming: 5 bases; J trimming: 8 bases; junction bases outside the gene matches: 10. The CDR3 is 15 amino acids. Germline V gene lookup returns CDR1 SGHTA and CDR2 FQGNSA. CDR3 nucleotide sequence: TGTGCCAGCAGCCACCCTGGACAGGGGTCGTACATTCAGTACTTC. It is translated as CASSHPGQGSYIQYF.

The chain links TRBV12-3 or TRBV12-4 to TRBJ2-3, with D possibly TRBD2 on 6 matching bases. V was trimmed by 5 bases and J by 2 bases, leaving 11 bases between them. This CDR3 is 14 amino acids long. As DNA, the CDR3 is TGTGCCAGCAGTCCGGGGGACCCCACAGATACGCAGTATTTT. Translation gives CASSPGDPTDTQYF.

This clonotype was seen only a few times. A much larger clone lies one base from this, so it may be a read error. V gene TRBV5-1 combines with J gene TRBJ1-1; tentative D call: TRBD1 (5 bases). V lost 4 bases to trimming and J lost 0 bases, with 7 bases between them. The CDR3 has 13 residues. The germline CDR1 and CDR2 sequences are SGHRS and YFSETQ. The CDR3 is CASSTTVNTEAFF. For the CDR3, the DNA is TGCGCCAGCAGCACGACAGTGAACACTGAAGCTTTCTTT.

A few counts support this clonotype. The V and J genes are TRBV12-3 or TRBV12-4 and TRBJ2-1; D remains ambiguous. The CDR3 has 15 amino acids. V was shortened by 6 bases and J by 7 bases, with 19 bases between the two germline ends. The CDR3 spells CASSIQSILPNEQFF. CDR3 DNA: TGTGCCAGCAGCATACAATCCATCCTACCAAATGAGCAGTTCTTC.

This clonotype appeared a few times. The CDR3 sequence is CATSSSRLQETQYF. As DNA, the CDR3 is TGTGCCACCAGCTCCTCCCGGCTCCAAGAGACCCAGTACTTC. This chain joins TRBV15 and TRBJ2-5, with D unresolved. The CDR3 runs to 14 residues. Deletions cut 5 bases from V and 1 base from J, with 11 bases between. Germline V gene data show CDR1 as LNHNV and CDR2 as YYDKDF (reference sequence).

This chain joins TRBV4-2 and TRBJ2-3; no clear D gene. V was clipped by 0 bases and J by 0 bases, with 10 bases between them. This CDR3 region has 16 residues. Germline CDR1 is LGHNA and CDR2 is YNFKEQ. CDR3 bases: TGTGCCAGCAGCCAAGAGCGCACACCTAGCACAGATACGCAGTATTTT. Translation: CASSQERTPSTDTQYF.

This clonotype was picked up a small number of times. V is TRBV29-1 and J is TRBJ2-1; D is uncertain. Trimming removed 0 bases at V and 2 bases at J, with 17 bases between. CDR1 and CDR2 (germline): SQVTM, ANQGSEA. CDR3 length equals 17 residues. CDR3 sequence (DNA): TGCAGCGTTGAAGATCTTATGGTCAGTCTCACCTACAATGAGCAGTTCTTC. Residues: CSVEDLMVSLTYNEQFF.

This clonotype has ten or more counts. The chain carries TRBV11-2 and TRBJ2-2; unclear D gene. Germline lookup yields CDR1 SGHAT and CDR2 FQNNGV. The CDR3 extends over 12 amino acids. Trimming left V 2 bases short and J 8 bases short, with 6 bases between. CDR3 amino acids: CASSLRRGELFF. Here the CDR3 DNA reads TGTGCCAGCAGCTTAAGGAGAGGGGAGCTGTTTTTT.

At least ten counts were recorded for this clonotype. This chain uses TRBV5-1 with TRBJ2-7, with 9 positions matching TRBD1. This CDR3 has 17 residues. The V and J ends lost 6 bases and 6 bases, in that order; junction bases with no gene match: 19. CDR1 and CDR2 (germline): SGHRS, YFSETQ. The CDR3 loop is CASKFLVSGTGIIEQYF. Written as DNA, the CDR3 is TGCGCCAGCAAGTTCTTAGTCTCCGGGACAGGGATTATCGAGCAGTACTTC.

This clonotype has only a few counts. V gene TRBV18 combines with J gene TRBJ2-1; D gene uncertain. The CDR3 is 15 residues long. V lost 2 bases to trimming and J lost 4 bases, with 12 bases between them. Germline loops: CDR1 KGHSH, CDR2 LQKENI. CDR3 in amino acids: CASSPSRQTYNEQFF. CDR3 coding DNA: TGTGCCAGCTCACCAAGCCGGCAGACTTACAATGAGCAGTTCTTC. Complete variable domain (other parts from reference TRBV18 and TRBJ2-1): NAGVMQNPRHLVRRRGQEARLRCSPMKGHSHVYWYRQLPEEGLKFMVYLQKENIIDESGMPKERFSAEFPKEGPSILRIQQVVRGDSAAYFCASSPSRQTYNEQFFGPGTRLTVL.

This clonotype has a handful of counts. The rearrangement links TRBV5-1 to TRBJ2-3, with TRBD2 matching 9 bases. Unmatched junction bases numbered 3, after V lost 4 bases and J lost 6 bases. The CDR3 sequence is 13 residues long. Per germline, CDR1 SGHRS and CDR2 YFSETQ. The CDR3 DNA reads TGCGCCAGCAGCACCGGGACTAGCGATACGCAGTATTTT. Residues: CASSTGTSDTQYF.

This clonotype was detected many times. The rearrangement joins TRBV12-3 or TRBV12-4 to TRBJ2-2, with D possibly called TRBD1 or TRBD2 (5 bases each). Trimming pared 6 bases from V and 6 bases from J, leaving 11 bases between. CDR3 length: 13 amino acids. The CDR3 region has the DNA TGTGCCAGCAGGCCGGGGCGGGCCGGGGAGCTGTTTTTT. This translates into CASRPGRAGELFF.

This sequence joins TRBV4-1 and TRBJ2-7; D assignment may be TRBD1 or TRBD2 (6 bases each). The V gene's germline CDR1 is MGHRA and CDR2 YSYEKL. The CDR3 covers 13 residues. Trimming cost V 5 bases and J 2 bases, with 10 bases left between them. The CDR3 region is CASSSGAPYEQYF. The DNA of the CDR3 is TGCGCCAGCAGCTCGGGGGCACCCTACGAGCAGTACTTC.

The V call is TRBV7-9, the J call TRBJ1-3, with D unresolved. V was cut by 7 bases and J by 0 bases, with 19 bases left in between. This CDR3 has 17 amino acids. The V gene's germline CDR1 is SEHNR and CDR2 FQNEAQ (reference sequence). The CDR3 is CASTRELTGYSGNTIYF. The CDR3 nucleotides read TGTGCCAGCACCCGTGAGCTGACGGGTTACTCTGGAAACACCATATATTTT. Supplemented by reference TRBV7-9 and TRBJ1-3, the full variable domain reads DTGVSQNPRHKITKRGQNVTFRCDPISEHNRLYWYRQTLGQGPEFLTYFQNEAQLEKSRLLSDRFSAERPKGSFSTLEIQRTEQGDSAMYLCASTRELTGYSGNTIYFGEGSWLTVV.

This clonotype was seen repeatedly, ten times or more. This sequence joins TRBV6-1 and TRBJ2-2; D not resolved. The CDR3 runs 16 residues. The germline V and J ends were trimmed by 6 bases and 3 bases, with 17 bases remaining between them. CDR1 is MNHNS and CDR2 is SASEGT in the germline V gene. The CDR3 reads CASRPLGQPHTGELFF. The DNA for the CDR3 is TGTGCCAGCAGGCCCTTGGGCCAGCCCCACACCGGGGAGCTGTTTTTT.

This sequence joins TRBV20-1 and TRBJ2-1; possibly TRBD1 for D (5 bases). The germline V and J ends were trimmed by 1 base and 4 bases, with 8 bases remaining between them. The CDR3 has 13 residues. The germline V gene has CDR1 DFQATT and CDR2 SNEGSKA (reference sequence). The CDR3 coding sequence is TGCAGTGCTAGAGTAGGGGTGTACAATGAGCAGTTCTTC. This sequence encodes CSARVGVYNEQFF.

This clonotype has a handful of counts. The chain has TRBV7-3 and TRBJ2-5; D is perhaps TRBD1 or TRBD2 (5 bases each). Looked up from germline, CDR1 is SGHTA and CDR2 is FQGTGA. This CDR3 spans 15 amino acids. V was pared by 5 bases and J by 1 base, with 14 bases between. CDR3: CASSPVGTVQETQYF. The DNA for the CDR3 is TGTGCCAGCAGCCCGGTAGGGACGGTCCAAGAGACCCAGTACTTC. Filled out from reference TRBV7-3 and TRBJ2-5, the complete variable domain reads GAGVSQTPSNKVTEKGKYVELRCDPISGHTALYWYRQSLGQGPEFLIYFQGTGAADDSGLPNDRFFAVRPEGSVSTLKIQRTERGDSAVYLCASSPVGTVQETQYFGPGTRLLVL.

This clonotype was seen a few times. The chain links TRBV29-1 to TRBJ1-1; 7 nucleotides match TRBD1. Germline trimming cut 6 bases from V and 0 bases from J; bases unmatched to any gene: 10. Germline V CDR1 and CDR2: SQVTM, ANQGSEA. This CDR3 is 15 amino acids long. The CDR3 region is CSVDRERVMNTEAFF. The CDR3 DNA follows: TGCAGCGTCGACAGGGAACGGGTCATGAACACTGAAGCTTTCTTT.

CDR3 in DNA: TGTGCCAGCAGCTTCCTCCGACTAGCGCTCTACAATGAGCAGTTCTTC. It codes for CASSFLRLALYNEQFF. The genes are TRBV7-9 and TRBJ2-1; 8 nucleotides match TRBD2. The CDR3 spans 16 residues. In germline, CDR1 is SEHNR, CDR2 FQNEAQ (reference sequence). Trimming took 3 bases from V and 3 from J; bases not matched to a gene: 7.

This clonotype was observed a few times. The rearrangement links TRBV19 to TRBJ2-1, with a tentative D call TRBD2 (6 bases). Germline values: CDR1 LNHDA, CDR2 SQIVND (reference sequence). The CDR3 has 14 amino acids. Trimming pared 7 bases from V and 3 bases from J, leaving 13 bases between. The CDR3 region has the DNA TGTGCCAGTAAAGAGGGAGGTGGCTACAATGAGCAGTTCTTC. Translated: CASKEGGGYNEQFF.

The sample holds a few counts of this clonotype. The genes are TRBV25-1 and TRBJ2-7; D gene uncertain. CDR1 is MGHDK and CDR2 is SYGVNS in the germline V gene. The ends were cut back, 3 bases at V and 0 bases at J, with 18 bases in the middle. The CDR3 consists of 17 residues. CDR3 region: CASSDPLGQVNSYEQYF. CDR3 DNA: TGTGCCAGCAGTGACCCGCTTGGGCAGGTCAACTCCTACGAGCAGTACTTC.

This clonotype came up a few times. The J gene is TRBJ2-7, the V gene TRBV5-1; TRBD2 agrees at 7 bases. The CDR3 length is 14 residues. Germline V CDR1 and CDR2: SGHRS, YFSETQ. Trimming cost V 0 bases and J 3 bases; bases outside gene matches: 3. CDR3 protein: CASSLALADYEQYF. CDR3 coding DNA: TGCGCCAGCAGCTTGGCCCTAGCGGACTACGAGCAGTACTTC.

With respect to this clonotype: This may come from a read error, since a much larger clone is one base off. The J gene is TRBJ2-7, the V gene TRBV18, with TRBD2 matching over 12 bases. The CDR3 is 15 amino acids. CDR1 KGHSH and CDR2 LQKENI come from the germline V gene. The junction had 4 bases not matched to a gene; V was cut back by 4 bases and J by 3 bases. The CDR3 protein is CASSHGLAGCYEQYF. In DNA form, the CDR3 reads TGTGCCAGCTCACACGGACTAGCGGGATGCTACGAGCAGTACTTC.

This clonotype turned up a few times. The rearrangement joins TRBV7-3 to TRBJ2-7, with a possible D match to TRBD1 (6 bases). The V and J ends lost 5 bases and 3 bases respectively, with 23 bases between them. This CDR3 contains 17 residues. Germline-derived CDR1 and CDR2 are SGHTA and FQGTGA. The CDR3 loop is CASSPRGGARGNYEQYF. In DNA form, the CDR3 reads TGTGCCAGCAGCCCCCGTGGCGGCGCCAGGGGAAACTACGAGCAGTACTTC.

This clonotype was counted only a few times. The DNA of the CDR3 is TGTGCCAGCAGCCCACCCTCATCGGGAGTGGGAAATACGCAGTATTTT. This translates into CASSPPSSGVGNTQYF. This sequence joins TRBV7-9 and TRBJ2-3; D perhaps matches TRBD2 (6 bases). The CDR3 runs 16 residues. Germline-derived CDR1 and CDR2 are SEHNR and FQNEAQ (reference sequence). V was cut by 5 bases and J by 7 bases, with 22 bases left in between.

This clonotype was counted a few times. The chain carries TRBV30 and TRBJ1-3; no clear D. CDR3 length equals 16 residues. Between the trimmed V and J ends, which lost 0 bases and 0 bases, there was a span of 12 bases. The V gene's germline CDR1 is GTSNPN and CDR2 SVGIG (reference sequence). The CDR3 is CAWSVPGQNSGNTIYF. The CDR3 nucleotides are TGTGCCTGGAGTGTACCTGGGCAGAACTCTGGAAACACCATATATTTT.